Listed below are T cell receptor beta chains from one sample, sequenced in a study of T cell repertoires in cytomegalovirus infection. TCRdb re-derived calls from the reads in MiXCR, one entry per CDR3 protein. The sample consists of roughly 140,000 distinct CDR3 sequences, around 24% of them appearing once. Sample: PBMCs. The receptors stem from a human donor in good health (CMV status not recorded). Some clones in this sample may be carry-over from other donors' samples. The CDR3 runs from the conserved cysteine through the conserved F or W. The D gene is left open where the match is weak. Only part of the rows carry a size: once, few, many, or a class if the clone is expanded.

D	size	V	J	CDR3	DNA
TRBD1	.	TRBV7-2	TRBJ1-2	CASSLGGRGPNYGYTF	TGTGCCAGCAGCTTAGGTGGTAGGGGGCCCAACTATGGCTACACCTTC
.	many	TRBV7-2	TRBJ1-1	CASSYRGLNTEAFF	TGTGCCAGCAGTTATAGGGGTTTAAACACTGAAGCTTTCTTT
TRBD1	.	TRBV12-3/TRBV12-4	TRBJ2-4	CAILGQGKNIQYF	TGTGCAATTCTGGGACAGGGAAAAAACATTCAGTACTTC
.	many	TRBV7-2	TRBJ2-5	CASSFAGGKETQYF	TGTGCCAGCAGCTTTGCGGGTGGAAAAGAGACCCAGTACTTC
.	.	TRBV2	TRBJ1-6	CASSEGDSRYNSPLHF	TGTGCCAGCAGTGAAGGGGACTCGCGCTATAATTCACCCCTCCACTTT
TRBD2	many	TRBV7-2	TRBJ2-2	CASSNQAGGGTGELFF	TGTGCCAGCAGCAACCAAGCGGGGGGAGGAACCGGGGAGCTGTTTTTT
TRBD1	.	TRBV7-9	TRBJ1-2	CASLVGTGNYGYTF	TGTGCCAGCTTGGTGGGGACAGGGAACTATGGCTACACCTTC
.	many	TRBV7-3	TRBJ2-1	CASSRSISYNEQFF	TGTGCCAGCAGTCGTAGCATATCCTACAATGAGCAGTTCTTC
.	few	TRBV5-4	TRBJ1-2	CASSSTGERGYTF	TGTGCCAGCAGCAGCACGGGGGAGCGTGGCTACACCTTC
.	.	TRBV4-1	TRBJ2-7	CASSQGVTYEQYF	TGCGCCAGCAGCCAAGGGGTTACCTACGAGCAGTACTTC